These 18 T cell receptor beta chains originate from one sample sequenced in a study of T-cell reconstitution after alpha-beta-depleted transplantation in children. For TCRbeta, the library was prepared with unique molecular identifiers. TCRdb used MiXCR to reprocess the PCR reads, holding one entry per CDR3 protein. The sample records approximately 97,000 distinct CDR3 sequences, approximately 6% being singletons. The starting material was PBMCs, mostly from graft donor cells, obtained 60 days after TCRalphabeta/CD19-depleted stem cell transplant. All receptors come from a female patient aged 2-9 years who had a stem cell transplant for Fanconi anemia, so the T cells may come from the graft donor.

As for this clonotype: As the CDR3 is not closed by the conserved phenylalanine or tryptophan, this likely results from a read error. CDR3 DNA: TGTGCCATCACTGGGGACAGGGGTTCACCCCTCCACTCT. Its protein is CAITGDRGSPLHS. This chain joins TRBV10-3 and TRBJ1-6; TRBD1 matches 10 bases. The CDR3 extends over 13 amino acids. Germline assignment: CDR1 ENHRY and CDR2 SYGVKD. The trim removed 7 bases at V and 9 bases at J, leaving 3 bases unmatched.

This clonotype was seen a handful of times. This sequence joins TRBV7-9 and TRBJ1-4; D not resolved. The V end was cut by 7 bases, the J end by 14 bases, with 20 bases between. The CDR3 has 13 residues. The germline V gene encodes CDR1 SEHNR and CDR2 FQNEAQ (reference sequence). CDR3 coding DNA: TGTGCCAGCACCTCGACGGAGGTTTTGGCGCTGTTTTTT. This encodes CASTSTEVLALFF.

This clonotype showed up many times. V usage is TRBV10-3 and J usage is TRBJ1-5; D is undetermined. Germline-derived CDR1 and CDR2 are ENHRY and SYGVKD. Trimming cost V 3 bases and J 3 bases, with 12 bases left between them. The CDR3 loop spans 15 amino acids. CDR3 in amino acids: CAISDLEGVNQPQHF. CDR3 sequence (DNA): TGTGCCATCAGTGACCTAGAGGGAGTCAATCAGCCCCAGCATTTT.

This clonotype was recorded many times. V and J are TRBV10-3 and TRBJ1-1; 7 nucleotides line up with TRBD1. The germline V gene has CDR1 ENHRY and CDR2 SYGVKD. The CDR3 has 15 amino acids. The trim removed 0 bases at V and 5 bases at J, leaving 6 bases unmatched. The CDR3 reads CAISESGRGQTEAFF. The DNA of the CDR3 is TGTGCCATCAGTGAGTCGGGGAGGGGGCAAACTGAAGCTTTCTTT.

This clonotype was counted a few times. The V call is TRBV5-1, the J call TRBJ2-3; 8 bases map to TRBD2. V lost 4 bases to trimming and J lost 6 bases; unmatched junction nucleotides: 13. The CDR3 length is 16 residues. CDR1 and CDR2 from the germline V gene are SGHRS and YFSETQ. CDR3 sequence reads: CASSGLVAGGRDTQYF. The CDR3 DNA reads TGCGCCAGCAGCGGCCTCGTGGCGGGGGGCCGGGATACGCAGTATTTT. Full variable domain (rest looked up from reference TRBV5-1 and TRBJ2-3): KAGVTQTPRYLIKTRGQQVTLSCSPISGHRSVSWYQQTPGQGLQFLFEYFSETQRNKGNFPGRFSGRQFSNSRSEMNVSTLELGDSALYLCASSGLVAGGRDTQYFGPGTRLTVL.

This clonotype was recorded at least ten times. The rearrangement joins TRBV9 to TRBJ2-1, with D unresolved. The CDR3 is 16 amino acids. V gave up 0 bases and J gave up 4 bases, with 14 bases separating them. Germline V CDR1 and CDR2: SGDLS, YYNGEE. CDR3 region: CASSVGGAMGYNEQFF. As DNA, the CDR3 is TGTGCCAGCAGCGTAGGAGGAGCAATGGGGTACAATGAGCAGTTCTTC.

This clonotype was picked up many times. The chain links TRBV6-5 to TRBJ2-4, with 9 bases matching TRBD1. The ends lost 5 bases at V and 3 bases at J; junction bases unmatched: 8. Germline V CDR1 and CDR2: MNHEY, SVGAGI. This CDR3 comprises 16 residues. The DNA of the CDR3 is TGTGCCAGCAGTCGATGGACAGGGGCAAACAAAAACATTCAGTACTTC. The encoded protein is CASSRWTGANKNIQYF.

There are many counts of this clonotype. J is TRBJ2-1 and V is TRBV27, with D unresolved. Between the trimmed V and J ends, which lost 8 bases and 12 bases, there was a span of 14 bases. CDR3 length: 11 amino acids. Germline CDR1 is MNHEY and CDR2 is SMNVEV (reference sequence). The DNA for the CDR3 is TGTGCCAGCGGAAGGGCCACGGGGCAGTTCTTC. Translated: CASGRATGQFF.

This clonotype was seen repeatedly, ten times or more. The chain has TRBV5-1 and TRBJ2-7, with D unresolved. The V gene's germline CDR1 is SGHRS and CDR2 YFSETQ. Trimming shortened V by 0 bases and J by 1 base, and 8 bases separated the two germline ends. This CDR3 spans 14 amino acids. Here the CDR3 DNA reads TGCGCCAGCAGCTTGGGAGATAGGTCCTACGAGCAGTACTTC. Translating gives CASSLGDRSYEQYF.

CDR3 sequence (DNA): TGTGCCAGCAGCTTGCGGGGGGGGCGGTACAATGAGCAGTTCTTC. This translates into CASSLRGGRYNEQFF. V gene TRBV5-5 combines with J gene TRBJ2-1, with 8 bases aligning to TRBD2. CDR1 and CDR2 from the germline V gene are SGHKS and YYEKEE (reference sequence). After removal of 1 base from V and 4 bases from J, the junction contained 4 bases not matched to a gene. This CDR3 is 15 amino acids long.

This clonotype was seen a few times. This chain connects TRBV7-2 to TRBJ1-2; 9 positions match TRBD1. From germline, CDR1 is SGHTA and CDR2 FQGNSA. The V gene end was trimmed by 5 bases and the J gene end by 8 bases; junction bases not matched to a gene: 6. The CDR3 is made up of 13 amino acids. CDR3 residues: CASSRGQGYGYTF. DNA of the CDR3: TGTGCCAGCAGCCGTGGACAGGGGTACGGCTACACCTTC.

There are many counts of this clonotype. The V call is TRBV28, the J call TRBJ1-5, with 12 bases fitting TRBD1. Germline trimming cut 3 bases from V and 5 bases from J; bases unmatched to any gene: 20. This CDR3 comprises 21 residues. Germline V lookup: CDR1 MDHEN, CDR2 SYDVKM. CDR3: CASSFAPTGTLGTGGYQPQHF. The CDR3 DNA follows: TGTGCCAGCAGTTTCGCGCCAACCGGCACACTCGGGACAGGGGGCTATCAGCCCCAGCATTTT. The complete variable domain, with remaining parts taken from reference TRBV28 and TRBJ1-5, reads DVKVTQSSRYLVKRTGEKVFLECVQDMDHENMFWYRQDPGLGLRLIYFSYDVKMKEKGDIPEGYSVSREKKERFSLILESASTNQTSMYLCASSFAPTGTLGTGGYQPQHFGDGTRLSIL.

This clonotype was recorded at least ten times. The chain joins TRBV5-1 to TRBJ2-3, with TRBD2 matching 11 bases. Germline-derived CDR1 and CDR2 are SGHRS and YFSETQ. V shed 0 bases and J 3 bases; nucleotides not matched to a gene: 3. The CDR3 spans 16 residues. The chain's CDR3 is CASSLGASGRTDTQYF. The CDR3 coding sequence is TGCGCCAGCAGCTTGGGAGCTAGCGGGAGGACAGATACGCAGTATTTT.

This clonotype was found many times. The chain employs TRBV2 and TRBJ2-4; D may match TRBD1 or TRBD2 (5 bases each). Trimming cost V 8 bases and J 6 bases, with 5 bases left between them. In germline, CDR1 is SNHLY, CDR2 FYNNEI. This CDR3 comprises 10 residues. The CDR3 is CASGGNIQYF. In DNA form, the CDR3 reads TGTGCCAGCGGGGGAAACATTCAGTACTTC.

This clonotype showed up many times. The chain joins TRBV20-1 to TRBJ2-1; D is perhaps TRBD1 (6 bases). The ends were cut back, 0 bases at V and 5 bases at J, with 23 bases in the middle. CDR3 length equals 18 residues. Germline assignment: CDR1 DFQATT and CDR2 SNEGSKA (reference sequence). The CDR3 protein is CSARDRQVLATYNNEQFF. The CDR3 DNA sequence: TGCAGTGCTAGAGATAGACAGGTTCTAGCCACATACAACAATGAGCAGTTCTTC.

This clonotype was observed many times. The chain employs TRBV7-2 and TRBJ2-2, with a weak D call TRBD2 (6 bases). CDR1 is SGHTA, CDR2 FQGNSA, per germline. CDR3 length: 15 residues. Trimming shortened V by 10 bases and J by 6 bases, and 21 bases separated the two germline ends. The CDR3 DNA reads as TGTGCCACCTACGCTGGGCTAGCGCCCCCCGGGGAGCTGTTTTTT. It yields the protein CATYAGLAPPGELFF.

A few counts support this clonotype. The V call is TRBV12-3 or TRBV12-4, the J call TRBJ1-2; 7 nucleotides agree with TRBD1. CDR3 length: 13 residues. V gave up 4 bases and J gave up 5 bases; unmatched junction bases: 4. CDR3 nucleotides: TGTGCCAGCAGTTGGGGACAGACTTATGGCTACACCTTC. Translating it yields CASSWGQTYGYTF.

The V call is TRBV12-3 or TRBV12-4, the J call TRBJ1-4; D gene unclear. Trimming left V 2 bases short and J 5 bases short, with 9 bases between. The CDR3 has 14 residues. CDR3: CASSLPPANEKLFF. The DNA for the CDR3 is TGTGCCAGCAGTTTACCGCCGGCAAATGAAAAACTGTTTTTT.